This T cell receptor beta chain is from a study of cytomegalovirus exposure and HLA in healthy donors. This clone is deemed medium-sized. The CDR3 totals 15 residues. CDR1 and CDR2 from the germline V gene are MGHRA and YSYEKL. Trimming removed 0 bases from V and 0 bases from J, with 9 bases in between. The study ran its PCR with 60 Vbeta and 13 Jbeta primers. Repertoires were generated with immunoSEQ multiplex PCR, while TCRdb's copy carries only in-frame clones and drops some. The data contain 140,000 or so clones, 76% of them singletons. The specimen was PBMCs. The origin of this receptor is a woman between 35 and 50 years old in good health and CMV-seronegative. This sequence joins TRBV4-1 and TRBJ2-7, with a weak D call TRBD2 (5 bases). The CDR3 is CASSQEGLLSYEQYF. The CDR3, as DNA: TGCGCCAGCAGCCAAGAAGGACTCCTCTCCTACGAGCAGTACTTC.